These 31 T cell receptor beta chains were sequenced from one sample in a study of blood T cells in healthy people across ages (dated by TCRdb to between 2014 and 2016). Library preparation employed 5' RACE. The sequencing machine was an Illumina HiSeq 2500. A second PCR of about 6 to 11 cycles was performed with a sample-barcoded 5' primer and a J-beta primer mix. TCRdb reprocessed the public reads (quality trimming at Q25 with fastp, clone calling with MiXCR) and kept in-frame beta chains. Every CDR3 protein is listed once, alongside the most common genes and DNA of its rows. This sample is represented by 980,000 or so distinct CDR3 sequences; around 48% of them were singletons. The top ten clones comprise roughly an eighth of the sample. Sequences were obtained from blood. These receptors came from a man aged 25-45 years in good health.

A single count supports this clonotype. The rearrangement joins TRBV6-6 to TRBJ2-3; unclear D gene. Trimming pared 2 bases from V and 13 bases from J, leaving 13 bases between. The CDR3 is made up of 12 amino acids. Germline CDR1 reads MNHNY; CDR2 reads SVGAGI (reference sequence). The CDR3 region is CASSYQDASEYF. CDR3 in DNA: TGTGCCAGCAGTTACCAGGACGCATCAGAGTATTTT.

The chain joins TRBV6-1 to TRBJ2-7, with D tentatively TRBD1 (6 bases). The V gene lost 5 bases and the J gene lost 2 bases, with 16 bases spanning the gap. Germline values: CDR1 MNHNS, CDR2 SASEGT. The CDR3 runs 15 residues. The CDR3 nucleotides are TGTGCCAGCAGTCTGAACAGGGCACCTGCCTACGAGCAGTACTTC. Protein sequence: CASSLNRAPAYEQYF.

This clonotype was counted between two and nine times. The chain carries TRBV7-9 and TRBJ1-2; 8 bases are a match to TRBD1. V was pared by 10 bases and J by 6 bases, with 7 bases of the junction left unmatched. Germline V gives CDR1 SEHNR, CDR2 FQNEAQ (reference sequence). This CDR3 is built from 12 residues. The DNA of the CDR3 is TGTGCCACCCGGACAGGGAGGGATGGCTACACCTTC. Its protein product is CATRTGRDGYTF.

This clonotype was recorded a few times. The rearrangement uses TRBV12-3 or TRBV12-4 and TRBJ2-1; 8 bases align to TRBD1. The CDR3 has 15 residues. The V and J ends lost 4 bases and 2 bases, in that order; junction bases with no gene match: 4. CDR3: CASSSEGQAYNEQFF. The CDR3 nucleotides read TGTGCCAGCAGTTCGGAGGGACAGGCCTACAATGAGCAGTTCTTC.

The chain joins TRBV25-1 to TRBJ2-6; either TRBD1 or TRBD2 may supply D (5 bases each). From germline, CDR1 is MGHDK and CDR2 SYGVNS. The CDR3 runs to 16 residues. Between the trimmed V and J ends, which lost 7 bases and 4 bases, there was a span of 17 bases. CDR3 loop: CASTSGGTQGANVLTF. CDR3 nucleotides: TGTGCCAGCACCTCCGGTGGGACCCAAGGGGCCAACGTCCTGACTTTC.

The chain combines TRBV20-1 with TRBJ2-7; TRBD1 aligns across 9 bases. The J call could be wrong; TRBJ2-1 is a better fit for the DNA end. The CDR3 is made up of 13 amino acids. Germline V gives CDR1 DFQATT, CDR2 SNEGSKA (reference sequence). The CDR3 bases are TGCAGTGCCCGGGACAGGGAGGGCAATGAGCAGTTCTTC. Amino acid sequence: CSARDREGNEQFF.

This rearrangement joins TRBV3-1 to TRBJ1-4; 8 bases align to TRBD1. The CDR3 length is 16 residues. The trim removed 0 bases at V and 5 bases at J, leaving 5 bases unmatched. CDR1 and CDR2 from the germline V gene are LGHDT and YNNKEL (reference sequence). Here the CDR3 DNA reads TGTGCCAGCAGCCAAGATCCAGGGGACAGGAATGAAAAACTGTTTTTT. Translated, it gives CASSQDPGDRNEKLFF.

The CDR3, as DNA: TGCGCCAGCAGCCAAGAGGGACAGGCGAATGGCTACACCTTC. It specifies CASSQEGQANGYTF. This rearrangement joins TRBV4-1 to TRBJ1-2, with TRBD1 matching over 8 bases. The CDR3 runs 14 residues. The junction had 3 bases not matched to a gene; V was cut back by 0 bases and J by 6 bases. The germline CDR1 and CDR2 sequences are MGHRA and YSYEKL.

The sample holds one count of this clonotype. V is TRBV2 and J is TRBJ2-3; tentatively, D is TRBD1 (5 bases). CDR3 length: 14 amino acids. Trimming took off 7 bases at V and 2 bases at J, with 13 bases between the two ends. CDR1 and CDR2 from the germline V gene are SNHLY and FYNNEI. This CDR3 is CASNLARDTDTQYF. DNA for the CDR3: TGTGCCAGCAATCTCGCCAGGGACACAGATACGCAGTATTTT.

The chain uses TRBV12-3 or TRBV12-4 and TRBJ1-2; 8 bases are a match to TRBD1. The CDR3 length is 14 residues. J was trimmed by 7 bases and V by 5 bases; bases with no gene match: 9. CDR3 coding DNA: TGTGCCAGCAGTGTCCGCAGGGGGCTCGGTGGCTACACCTTC. Translation gives CASSVRRGLGGYTF.

In this sample, this clonotype turned up once. The rearrangement links TRBV11-1 to TRBJ1-6; unclear D gene. Trimming pared 2 bases from V and 6 bases from J, leaving 11 bases between. Germline V gene sequence: CDR1 SGHAT, CDR2 FQDESV (reference sequence). The CDR3 consists of 15 residues. The CDR3 loop is CASSLRPGVNSPLHF. The CDR3 nucleotides read TGTGCCAGCAGCTTACGGCCAGGCGTTAATTCACCCCTCCACTTT. Full variable domain (remainder filled in from reference TRBV11-1 and TRBJ1-6): EAEVAQSPRYKITEKSQAVAFWCDPISGHATLYWYRQILGQGPELLVQFQDESVVDDSQLPKDRFSAERLKGVDSTLKIQPAELGDSAMYLCASSLRPGVNSPLHFGNGTRLTVT.

The rearrangement uses TRBV12-3 or TRBV12-4 and TRBJ1-2; no clear D. The CDR3 is made up of 15 amino acids. Between the trimmed V and J ends, which lost 5 bases and 0 bases, there was a span of 13 bases. The CDR3 coding sequence is TGTGCCAGCAGTCCCCAAGGGTTGACTAACTATGGCTACACCTTC. It codes for CASSPQGLTNYGYTF.

The chain couples TRBV27 to TRBJ2-5; TRBD2 matches 14 bases. V dropped 4 bases and J dropped 4; count of bases not matched to a gene: 8. The V gene's germline CDR1 is MNHEY and CDR2 SMNVEV (reference sequence). The CDR3 is 17 amino acids. The CDR3 sequence: CASSYLTSGGERETQYF. The CDR3 DNA follows: TGTGCCAGCAGTTATCTGACTAGCGGGGGGGAAAGAGAGACCCAGTACTTC.

This clonotype occurred many times. The chain is built from TRBV6-6 and TRBJ1-2; 9 nucleotides agree with TRBD1. Germline CDR1 and CDR2: MNHNY and SVGAGI (reference sequence). The CDR3 is made up of 15 amino acids. Germline trimming cut 5 bases from V and 4 bases from J; bases unmatched to any gene: 8. CDR3: CASSASTGGGYGYTF. The CDR3 nucleotides are TGTGCCAGCAGTGCCTCGACAGGGGGAGGCTATGGCTACACCTTC.

This clonotype was found many times. V and J are TRBV6-5 and TRBJ1-2; 10 nucleotides line up with TRBD1. CDR3 length: 13 amino acids. CDR1 MNHEY and CDR2 SVGAGI come from the germline V gene. Trimming at V came to 6 bases and at J to 8 bases, leaving 6 bases not matched to a gene. The DNA for the CDR3 is TGTGCCAGCAGGCAGGGACAGGGGCGAGGCTACACCTTC. It translates to CASRQGQGRGYTF.

In regard to this clonotype: This may be a read error: a much more frequent sequence differs by one nucleotide. The chain couples TRBV4-2 to TRBJ2-1, with TRBD1 as a possible D gene (6 bases). This CDR3 spans 16 amino acids. Per the germline V gene, CDR1 is LGHNA and CDR2 is YNFKEQ. The CDR3 sequence: CAGSPWGQGDYNEQFF. CDR3 bases: TGTGCCGGCAGCCCCTGGGGGCAGGGTGACTACAATGAGCAGTTCTTC.

This clonotype occurred a few times. The rearrangement uses TRBV10-3 and TRBJ2-7, with D perhaps TRBD1 (6 bases). The CDR3 totals 15 residues. Trimming removed 5 bases from V and 5 bases from J, with 19 bases in between. The germline CDR1 and CDR2 sequences are ENHRY and SYGVKD. The CDR3 region is CAISLGAAKGDEQYF. CDR3 in DNA: TGTGCCATCAGTTTAGGGGCGGCAAAGGGGGACGAGCAGTACTTC.

This clonotype was recorded a few times. This chain's CDR3 is CASYGQANYGYTF. DNA for the CDR3: TGCGCCAGCTATGGACAGGCTAACTATGGCTACACCTTC. This rearrangement joins TRBV5-1 to TRBJ1-2; 7 bases are a match to TRBD1. The CDR3 consists of 13 residues. The germline V gene encodes CDR1 SGHRS and CDR2 YFSETQ. Trimming removed 7 bases from V and 0 bases from J; junction bases left unmatched: 3. The full variable domain, with the rest looked up from reference TRBV5-1 and TRBJ1-2, is KAGVTQTPRYLIKTRGQQVTLSCSPISGHRSVSWYQQTPGQGLQFLFEYFSETQRNKGNFPGRFSGRQFSNSRSEMNVSTLELGDSALYLCASYGQANYGYTFGSGTRLTVV.

The V call is TRBV14, the J call TRBJ2-1; D perhaps matches TRBD2 (6 bases). CDR3 length equals 14 residues. The germline CDR1 and CDR2 sequences are SGHDN and FVKESK. Deletions cut 4 bases from V and 7 bases from J, with 14 bases between. The CDR3 here is CASSRDSGANEQFF. CDR3 nucleotides: TGTGCCAGCAGCCGGGACTCCGGGGCTAATGAGCAGTTCTTC.

This clonotype was counted a few times. The chain carries TRBV29-1 and TRBJ2-4; D might be TRBD2 (6 bases). The last part of the DNA fits TRBJ2-7 better; the J call may be wrong. The germline V gene encodes CDR1 SQVTM and CDR2 ANQGSEA. The CDR3 runs 13 residues. CDR3: CSVGRQEGHEQYF. CDR3 coding DNA: TGCAGCGTTGGAAGGCAGGAGGGTCACGAGCAGTACTTC.

J is TRBJ1-3 and V is TRBV5-1; no definite D call. Germline values: CDR1 SGHRS, CDR2 YFSETQ. This CDR3 has 17 amino acids. V was clipped by 0 bases and J by 1 base, with 14 bases between them. This CDR3 is CASSLGNGPKSGNTIYF. The CDR3, as DNA: TGCGCCAGCAGCTTGGGTAACGGCCCCAAGTCTGGAAACACCATATATTTT.

A word on this clonotype: Germline and junction disagree at one end, which may indicate a read error. The CDR3 DNA sequence: TGTGCCGGCAGCCTCCCGGCCGGGCTCATGAACACTGAAGCTTTCTTT. Encoded protein: CAGSLPAGLMNTEAFF. This sequence joins TRBV7-8 and TRBJ1-1; D unclear. CDR1 is SGHVS, CDR2 FQNEAQ, per germline. The CDR3 has 16 residues.

This clonotype was seen a few times. One end of the junction fails to match germline, which may point to a read error. This chain links TRBV6-5 with TRBJ2-4; TRBD2 is a possible D gene (6 bases). The DNA end is a closer match to TRBJ2-7, so the J assignment may be wrong. CDR1 MNHEY and CDR2 SVGAGI come from the germline V gene. The CDR3 sequence is 15 residues long. CDR3 sequence reads: CASSDSGLGGYEQYF. CDR3 sequence (DNA): TGTGCCAGCAGTGACTCGGGACTGGGGGGCTACGAGCAGTACTTC.

The chain uses TRBV20-1 and TRBJ2-5; tentatively, D is TRBD2 (5 bases). Germline V gene lookup returns CDR1 DFQATT and CDR2 SNEGSKA (reference sequence). V gave up 1 base and J gave up 2 bases, with 11 bases separating them. This CDR3 is built from 14 residues. The CDR3 protein is CSARAPGSQETQYF. The CDR3 coding sequence is TGCAGTGCTAGAGCCCCTGGGAGTCAAGAGACCCAGTACTTC.

CDR3: CAITAGQNYGYTF. CDR3 coding DNA: TGTGCCATCACCGCAGGGCAAAACTATGGCTACACCTTC. The V gene is TRBV10-3, the J gene TRBJ1-2, with a weak D call TRBD1 (5 bases). Looked up from germline, CDR1 is ENHRY and CDR2 is SYGVKD. V shed 7 bases and J shed 2 bases, with 11 bases lying between them. The CDR3 runs 13 residues.

This clonotype has a handful of counts. The V gene is TRBV5-1, the J gene TRBJ2-7; TRBD1 agrees at 7 bases. The end of the DNA is better explained by TRBJ2-5, so the J call may be wrong. The V gene's germline CDR1 is SGHRS and CDR2 YFSETQ. There are 15 residues in the CDR3. As DNA, the CDR3 is TGCGCCAGCAGCCGCGATACGAACAGGGGAGTGACCCAGTACTTC. This encodes CASSRDTNRGVTQYF.

This clonotype was found a few times. The chain has TRBV20-1 and TRBJ1-2, with TRBD1 as a possible D gene (6 bases). Trimming cost V 4 bases and J 8 bases, with 11 bases left between them. This CDR3 is built from 11 residues. The V gene's germline CDR1 is DFQATT and CDR2 SNEGSKA (reference sequence). CDR3 protein: CSAKTGAGYTF. The CDR3, as DNA: TGCAGTGCTAAGACAGGCGCGGGCTACACCTTC.

This clonotype was seen many times. The chain couples TRBV10-3 to TRBJ2-1; D not resolved. This CDR3 spans 12 amino acids. The germline V gene encodes CDR1 ENHRY and CDR2 SYGVKD. Trimming pared 3 bases from V and 9 bases from J, leaving 9 bases between. CDR3 coding DNA: TGTGCCATCAGTGAAGTATTGGGTGAGCAGTTCTTC. Translated, it gives CAISEVLGEQFF.

The chain employs TRBV3-1 and TRBJ1-1; a possible D gene is TRBD1 (5 bases). V was clipped by 5 bases and J by 0 bases, with 10 bases between them. CDR1 and CDR2 (germline): LGHDT, YNNKEL (reference sequence). The CDR3 runs 14 residues. The CDR3, as DNA: TGTGCCAGCAGCTACTGGGGCATGAACACTGAAGCTTTCTTT. Residues: CASSYWGMNTEAFF.

This chain joins TRBV28 and TRBJ2-7; tentatively, D is TRBD2 (7 bases). CDR1 and CDR2 (germline): MDHEN, SYDVKM. The CDR3 length is 12 residues. V lost 6 bases to trimming and J lost 3 bases, with 9 bases between them. The DNA for the CDR3 is TGTGCCAGCAGGGGGGGGCTCTACGAGCAGTACTTC. Its protein product is CASRGGLYEQYF.

The gene calls are TRBV10-3 and TRBJ2-1; 12 nucleotides align to TRBD2. Trimming cost V 6 bases and J 1 base; bases outside gene matches: 28. Germline V gives CDR1 ENHRY, CDR2 SYGVKD. The CDR3 has 24 amino acids. DNA of the CDR3: TGTGCCATCAGAATTGCTGGGACAGCTGAACCGGAGCTAGCGGGGGGGCGTTCCTACAATGAGCAGTTCTTC. It specifies CAIRIAGTAEPELAGGRSYNEQFF.